The clone carrying this T cell receptor (beta chain) has at least ten counts. Its antigen is not identified. This specimen belongs to a study of response to subunit inactivated influenza vaccine. TCRdb reprocessed the RT-PCR reads via MiXCR and lists one record per CDR3 protein. The sample records over 150,000 distinct CDR3 sequences, about a tenth being singletons. Study results and limitations: The authors suggested that every seasonal influenza vaccination recruits few new T cells.

The clonotype originates from a man aged 50 or older who received an inactivated influenza vaccine. Source: non-naive T cells sorted from PBMCs, taken 45 days after vaccination.

The CDR3 is CASSVDRNNQPQHF. The CDR3 DNA follows: TGTGCCAGCAGTGTCGACAGAAACAATCAGCCCCAGCATTTT. The gene calls are TRBV12-3 or TRBV12-4 and TRBJ1-5, with a tentative D call TRBD1 (5 bases). This CDR3 comprises 14 residues. Deletions cut 5 bases from V and 3 bases from J, with 11 bases between.